This T cell receptor (beta chain) was documented in a study of T cell repertoires in cytomegalovirus infection. Study background: Selected CMV epitopes included recently identified HLA-C-restricted ones as well as well-studied HLA-B-restricted ones. Both CMV infection and a matching HLA type were indicated by public TCR beta signatures.

Each CDR3 protein is one row after TCRdb ran MiXCR on the reads. The sample has hundreds of thousands of distinct CDR3 sequences, approximately 33% seen once. Germline CDR1 reads SGHTA; CDR2 reads FQGNSA. The CDR3 runs 12 residues. Trimming shortened V by 2 bases and J by 3 bases, and 5 bases separated the two germline ends. General study findings and limits: CMV-specific TCR beta clonotypes restricted by HLA-C dominated the ex vivo response.

This clonotype was found many times. Its antigen is unidentified. The J gene is TRBJ2-7, the V gene TRBV7-2, with D uncertain. Sequenced material: cultured PBMCs, taken from culture after CMV antigen stimulation. This clonotype was sampled from a human donor in good health (CMV status not recorded). Some clones in this sample may be carry-over from other donors' samples. CDR3 region: CASSLIGYEQYF. CDR3 bases: TGTGCCAGCAGCTTAATAGGCTACGAGCAGTACTTC.